This TCR beta chain was sequenced in a study of T-cell memory formation after mild COVID-19. Deletions cut 5 bases from V and 2 bases from J, with 13 bases between. Looked up from germline, CDR1 is MNHNY and CDR2 is SVGAGI (reference sequence). This CDR3 is built from 15 residues. MiXCR, applied by TCRdb to the 5' RACE reads, yields one record per CDR3 protein. This table holds hundreds of thousands of distinct CDR3 sequences, around 15% found once. Sequencing input: PBMCs or a T cell subset sorted from them (not recorded which). This clonotype was obtained from a man aged 18 to 35 who had mild COVID-19 (a few samples of this study predate the infection). Cell type and time point are not known. The rearrangement uses TRBV6-6 and TRBJ1-5; the D gene is possibly TRBD1 (5 bases). The CDR3 DNA sequence: TGTGCCAGCAGTCAGGGACTAGTTGGCAATCAGCCCCAGCATTTT. This translates into CASSQGLVGNQPQHF.